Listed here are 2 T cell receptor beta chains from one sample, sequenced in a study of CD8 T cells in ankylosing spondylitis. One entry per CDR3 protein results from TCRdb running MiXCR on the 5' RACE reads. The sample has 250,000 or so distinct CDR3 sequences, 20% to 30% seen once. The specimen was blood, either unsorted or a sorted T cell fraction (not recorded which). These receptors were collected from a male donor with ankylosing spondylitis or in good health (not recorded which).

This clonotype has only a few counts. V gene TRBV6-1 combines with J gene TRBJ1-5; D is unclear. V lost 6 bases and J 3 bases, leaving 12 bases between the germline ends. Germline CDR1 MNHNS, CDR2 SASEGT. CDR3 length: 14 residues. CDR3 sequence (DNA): TGTGCCAGCAGCCGCGGACGGGACAATCAGCCCCAGCATTTT. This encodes CASSRGRDNQPQHF.

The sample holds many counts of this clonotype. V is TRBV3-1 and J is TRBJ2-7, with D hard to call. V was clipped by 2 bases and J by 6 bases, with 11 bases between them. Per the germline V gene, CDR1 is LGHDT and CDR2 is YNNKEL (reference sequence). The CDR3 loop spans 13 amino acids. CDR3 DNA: TGTGCCAGCAGCCAAACAACCGGAAGCGAGCAGTACTTC. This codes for CASSQTTGSEQYF.